The 22 T cell receptor beta chains listed next were all sequenced from one sample in a study of identical twins. TCRdb reprocessed the 5' RACE reads via MiXCR and lists one record per CDR3 protein. Here the sample spans around 95,000 distinct CDR3 sequences, roughly 6% being singletons. Sequencing input: memory T cells sorted from blood. Receptor source: a woman in her fifties or sixties in good health.

This clonotype occurred a few times. This chain uses TRBV6-1 with TRBJ2-3; perhaps TRBD1 as D (6 bases). V shed 5 bases and J shed 6 bases, with 15 bases lying between them. Germline assignment: CDR1 MNHNS and CDR2 SASEGT. This CDR3 contains 14 residues. The CDR3 DNA is TGTGCCAGCAGTCCGACAGGTCCACCGGATACGCAGTATTTT. It is translated as CASSPTGPPDTQYF.

This clonotype occurred many times. The chain couples TRBV6-5 to TRBJ1-2, with unresolved D. The V end was cut by 10 bases, the J end by 2 bases, with 11 bases between. Germline CDR1 is MNHEY and CDR2 is SVGAGI. The CDR3 totals 12 residues. CDR3 in amino acids: CATSDRNYGYTF. DNA of the CDR3: TGTGCCACTTCGGACCGCAACTATGGCTACACCTTC.

The V gene is TRBV5-5, the J gene TRBJ1-2, with D tentatively TRBD1 (6 bases). The CDR3 spans 15 residues. V was pared by 0 bases and J by 5 bases, with 14 bases between. Per germline, CDR1 SGHKS and CDR2 YYEKEE (reference sequence). CDR3 loop: CASSLAGQIRYGYTF. DNA of the CDR3: TGTGCCAGCAGCTTGGCCGGACAGATCAGATATGGCTACACCTTC.

Ten or more counts support this clonotype. J is TRBJ2-5 and V is TRBV7-2; TRBD2 agrees at 12 bases. This CDR3 has 16 residues. Germline trimming cut 5 bases from V and 0 bases from J; bases unmatched to any gene: 4. The germline gives CDR1 SGHTA, CDR2 FQGNSA. CDR3 sequence (DNA): TGTGCCAGCAGCCGAACTAGCGGGAGGCACCAAGAGACCCAGTACTTC. Encoded protein: CASSRTSGRHQETQYF.

This clonotype showed up many times. The chain carries TRBV6-1 and TRBJ1-5; 9 bases agree with TRBD1. The CDR3 is 15 amino acids. The trim removed 7 bases at V and 7 bases at J, leaving 11 bases unmatched. The germline gives CDR1 MNHNS, CDR2 SASEGT. The CDR3 nucleotides are TGTGCCAGCAAGTATGGGACAGGGACGGGGCAGCCCCAGCATTTT. Its translation: CASKYGTGTGQPQHF.

This clonotype was observed at least ten times. The chain has TRBV29-1 and TRBJ1-1; D remains unclear. The CDR3 totals 13 residues. CDR1 SQVTM and CDR2 ANQGSEA come from the germline V gene. V gave up 5 bases and J gave up 0 bases, with 10 bases separating them. CDR3 amino acids: CSVNDGLNTEAFF. Written as DNA, the CDR3 is TGCAGCGTTAACGACGGACTGAACACTGAAGCTTTCTTT.

Concerning this clonotype: This may be a read error, as it is one base from a much larger clone. V gene TRBV12-3 or TRBV12-4 combines with J gene TRBJ1-1; possible D gene TRBD1, 5 bases. V was trimmed by 6 bases and J by 6 bases, leaving 14 bases between them. The CDR3 totals 13 residues. CDR3 DNA sequence: TGTGCCAGCAGAGCTGGGGGTTGGCCTGAAGCTTTCTTT. It encodes CASRAGGWPEAFF.

This clonotype occurred many times. The CDR3 here is CSAPLTGSFGYTF. DNA of the CDR3: TGCAGTGCACCGTTGACAGGATCCTTTGGCTACACCTTC. The V gene is TRBV20-1, the J gene TRBJ1-2; TRBD1 might be the D (6 bases). The CDR3 consists of 13 residues. The V and J ends lost 6 bases and 7 bases respectively, with 18 bases between them. Per germline, CDR1 DFQATT and CDR2 SNEGSKA (reference sequence).

This clonotype came up many times. The J gene is TRBJ1-1, the V gene TRBV7-8; D is undetermined. The CDR3 loop spans 13 amino acids. Germline CDR1 SGHVS, CDR2 FQNEAQ. Between the trimmed V and J ends, which lost 6 bases and 4 bases, there was a span of 12 bases. Here the CDR3 DNA reads TGTGCCAGCAGTAGGGAAGGGTTCACTGAAGCTTTCTTT. Protein: CASSREGFTEAFF.

This clonotype was counted many times. The chain employs TRBV21-1 and TRBJ2-7. TRBV21-1 is assigned pseudogene status. There are 11 residues in the CDR3. CDR3 in DNA: TGTGCCAGCCCGAACGGCTACGAGCAGTACGTC. Translation gives CASPNGYEQYV.

With regard to this clonotype: Possible read error: a much larger clone is one base away. The chain links TRBV2 to TRBJ1-4; no reliable D call. Trimming removed 4 bases at V and 7 bases at J, with 7 bases between. This CDR3 has 12 residues. The germline V gene has CDR1 SNHLY and CDR2 FYNNEI. The CDR3 loop reads CASSGSFEKLFF. The CDR3 DNA is TGTGCCAGCAGTGGAAGTTTTGAAAAACTGTTTTTT.

The table lists this clonotype with many counts. The rearrangement uses TRBV20-1 and TRBJ2-1; TRBD1 might be the D (6 bases). The CDR3 loop spans 12 amino acids. V lost 5 bases and J lost 6, with 11 bases in between. Germline loops: CDR1 DFQATT, CDR2 SNEGSKA (reference sequence). DNA for the CDR3: TGCAGTGCTTCCCAAGGGGGCAATGAGCAGTTCTTC. Translation gives CSASQGGNEQFF.

This clonotype was seen ten or more times. This chain connects TRBV29-1 to TRBJ2-7; D gene ambiguous. Trimming shortened V by 6 bases and J by 2 bases, and 23 bases separated the two germline ends. Germline-derived CDR1 and CDR2 are SQVTM and ANQGSEA. The CDR3 is made up of 16 amino acids. The CDR3 protein is CSVRGSRLPKTYEQYV. DNA for the CDR3: TGCAGCGTCCGAGGCTCGAGACTCCCGAAAACCTACGAGCAGTACGTC.

This clonotype came up many times. The rearrangement joins TRBV16 to TRBJ2-1; TRBD1 matches 10 bases. Germline-derived CDR1 and CDR2 are KGHSY and FQNENV. The CDR3 has 16 residues. J was trimmed by 7 bases and V by 0 bases; bases with no gene match: 6. CDR3 region: CASSQSFRQGANEQFF. The CDR3 DNA follows: TGTGCCAGCAGCCAATCCTTCCGACAGGGGGCAAATGAGCAGTTCTTC.

This clonotype ranks as medium-sized. The chain recombines TRBV3-1 with TRBJ2-2; possible D gene TRBD2, 6 bases. V lost 6 bases and J lost 2, with 13 bases in between. Looked up from germline, CDR1 is LGHDT and CDR2 is YNNKEL (reference sequence). The CDR3 sequence is 15 residues long. The CDR3 loop reads CASSPLSGNTGELFF. The CDR3 region has the DNA TGTGCCAGCAGTCCTCTTAGCGGTAACACCGGGGAGCTGTTTTTT. The complete variable domain, with remaining parts taken from reference TRBV3-1 and TRBJ2-2, reads DTAVSQTPKYLVTQMGNDKSIKCEQNLGHDTMYWYKQDSKKFLKIMFSYNNKELIINETVPNRFSPKSPDKAHLNLHINSLELGDSAVYFCASSPLSGNTGELFFGEGSRLTVL.

This clonotype was counted ten times or more. The chain employs TRBV6-2 or TRBV6-3 and TRBJ2-2, with TRBD1 matching over 8 bases. The CDR3 is 18 residues long. Germline V CDR1 and CDR2: MNHEY, SVGEGT. V shed 3 bases and J 4 bases; nucleotides not matched to a gene: 13. CDR3 sequence (DNA): TGTGCCAGCAGTTATTTAGCAGACAGGGGATTGACCACCGGGGAGCTGTTTTTT. Protein sequence: CASSYLADRGLTTGELFF.

The chain employs TRBV6-4 and TRBJ2-1; 7 nucleotides align to TRBD2. This CDR3 has 15 residues. Losses at the gene ends were 3 bases for V and 0 bases for J; bases not matched to a gene: 2. Germline values: CDR1 MRHNA, CDR2 SNTAGT. The CDR3, as DNA: TGTGCCAGCAGTGAGCGGGAGAGCTCCTACAATGAGCAGTTCTTC. Translation gives CASSERESSYNEQFF.

This clonotype was picked up many times. The CDR3 loop reads CASSLKRRGLFVEQFF. The CDR3 DNA reads as TGCGCCAGCAGTCTCAAGCGGAGGGGTTTGTTTGTTGAGCAGTTCTTC. This chain links TRBV10-2 with TRBJ2-1; maybe TRBD2 (6 bases). V gave up 5 bases and J gave up 9 bases, with 23 bases separating them. CDR3 length equals 16 residues. Germline values: CDR1 WSHSY, CDR2 SAAADI.

J is TRBJ1-5 and V is TRBV5-1; maybe TRBD1 (6 bases). This CDR3 region has 14 residues. V lost 5 bases and J 3 bases, leaving 12 bases between the germline ends. Germline lookup yields CDR1 SGHRS and CDR2 YFSETQ. In DNA, the CDR3 is TGCGCCAGCAGTCCGGACAGTGACAATCAGCCCCAGCATTTT. It encodes CASSPDSDNQPQHF.

This clonotype has at least ten counts. The chain recombines TRBV24-1 with TRBJ2-1; D tentatively reads TRBD1 or TRBD2 (6 bases each). In germline, CDR1 is KGHDR, CDR2 SFDVKD. V lost 3 bases and J lost 8, with 13 bases in between. The CDR3 loop spans 14 amino acids. The DNA for the CDR3 is TGTGCCACCAGTGATAGGGGGGCGGGACATGAGCAGTTCTTC. Translating gives CATSDRGAGHEQFF.

The sample holds many counts of this clonotype. CDR3 residues: CASSQAYRGRSEAFF. The CDR3 DNA sequence: TGCGCCAGCAGCCAGGCCTACAGGGGGAGGTCTGAAGCTTTCTTT. The chain uses TRBV4-1 and TRBJ1-1; the match to TRBD1 covers 8 bases. The CDR3 is 15 residues long. V lost 3 bases to trimming and J lost 6 bases; unmatched junction nucleotides: 9. Germline V CDR1 and CDR2: MGHRA, YSYEKL.

This clonotype was seen many times. The CDR3 reads CASSPLPGGSFGEQYF. The CDR3 DNA reads as TGTGCCAGCTCACCACTCCCAGGGGGGTCCTTTGGGGAGCAGTACTTC. J is TRBJ2-7 and V is TRBV18; tentative D call: TRBD1 (7 bases). The CDR3 covers 16 residues. The V and J ends lost 1 base and 7 bases respectively, with 20 bases between them. Per germline, CDR1 KGHSH and CDR2 LQKENI.